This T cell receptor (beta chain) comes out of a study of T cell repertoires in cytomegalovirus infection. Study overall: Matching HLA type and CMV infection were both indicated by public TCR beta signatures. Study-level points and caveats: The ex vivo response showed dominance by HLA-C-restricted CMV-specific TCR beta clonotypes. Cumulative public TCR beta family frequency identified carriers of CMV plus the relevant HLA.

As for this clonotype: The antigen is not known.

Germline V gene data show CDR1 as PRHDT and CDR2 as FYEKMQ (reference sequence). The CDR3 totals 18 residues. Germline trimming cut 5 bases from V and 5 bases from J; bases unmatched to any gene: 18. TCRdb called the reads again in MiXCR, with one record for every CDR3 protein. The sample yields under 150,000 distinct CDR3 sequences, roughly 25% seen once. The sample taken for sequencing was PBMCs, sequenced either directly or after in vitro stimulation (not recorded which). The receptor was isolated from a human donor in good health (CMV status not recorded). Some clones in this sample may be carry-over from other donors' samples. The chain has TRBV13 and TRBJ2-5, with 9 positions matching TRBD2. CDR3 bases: TGTGCCAGCAGCGTCGGGACAGCCCTAGCGGGATATGGGGAGACCCAGTACTTC. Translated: CASSVGTALAGYGETQYF.